Following are 28 T cell receptor beta chains from one sample sequenced in a study of blood T cell repertoires in COVID-19. TCRdb's table, derived via immunoSEQ multiplex PCR, lists solely in-frame clones and lacks some. The sample consists of 95,000 to 150,000 clones, more than 80% of them appearing once. The sample was peripheral blood. Receptors were obtained from a man aged 35 to 55 with acute or convalescent COVID-19.

The chain couples TRBV4-1 to TRBJ1-1; possible D gene TRBD1, 5 bases. The length of the CDR3 is 15 residues. V was clipped by 2 bases and J by 1 base, with 11 bases between them. Per the germline V gene, CDR1 is MGHRA and CDR2 is YSYEKL. CDR3 region: CASSQPRQTNTEAFF. In DNA form, the CDR3 reads TGCGCCAGCAGCCAACCCCGACAGACGAACACTGAAGCTTTCTTT.

This clone was seen a handful of times. Germline and junction disagree at one end, which may indicate a read error. The rearrangement links TRBV5-8 to TRBJ2-7; 7 bases fit TRBD2. The CDR3 is 11 residues long. Germline CDR1 is SGHTS and CDR2 is YDEGEE. As DNA, the CDR3 is TGTGCCAGCAGCCCCCTGGCGGGAGTTTCCTTC. As protein: CASSPLAGVSF.

The chain recombines TRBV7-6 with TRBJ2-5, with TRBD1 identical over 7 bases. Unmatched junction bases numbered 5, after V lost 6 bases and J lost 4 bases. CDR3 length: 13 residues. The V gene's germline CDR1 is SGHVS and CDR2 FNYEAQ. The CDR3 loop is CASRPTGSETQYF. CDR3 DNA sequence: TGTGCCAGCAGACCGACAGGGTCAGAGACCCAGTACTTC.

The chain has TRBV6-2 or TRBV6-3 and TRBJ1-1; 7 bases agree with TRBD1. V lost 6 bases, J lost 1 base, and 14 bases stayed unmatched. The germline V gene has CDR1 MNHEY and CDR2 SVGEGT. The CDR3 spans 17 residues. The CDR3 nucleotides are TGTGCCAGCAGCAATCCAGGGGGTCTGATTCCGAACACTGAAGCTTTCTTT. It encodes CASSNPGGLIPNTEAFF.

The chain has TRBV12-3 or TRBV12-4 and TRBJ1-1; possible D gene TRBD1, 5 bases. This CDR3 has 12 residues. The V and J ends lost 5 bases and 4 bases respectively, with 8 bases between them. CDR3 residues: CASSNQGTEAFF. CDR3 nucleotide sequence: TGTGCCAGCAGTAACCAGGGCACTGAAGCTTTCTTT.

The rearrangement uses TRBV19 and TRBJ2-3; TRBD2 matches 8 bases. This CDR3 spans 14 amino acids. The germline V gene has CDR1 LNHDA and CDR2 SQIVND (reference sequence). Trimming at V came to 4 bases and at J to 1 base, leaving 1 base not matched to a gene. This CDR3 reads CASSNGGGTDTQYF. In DNA, the CDR3 is TGTGCCAGTAGTAACGGGGGGGGCACAGATACGCAGTATTTT. The complete variable domain, with remaining parts taken from reference TRBV19 and TRBJ2-3, reads DGGITQSPKYLFRKEGQNVTLSCEQNLNHDAMYWYRQDPGQGLRLIYYSQIVNDFQKGDIAEGYSVSREKKESFPLTVTSAQKNPTAFYLCASSNGGGTDTQYFGPGTRLTVL.

This clone has just one count. The V gene is TRBV5-6, the J gene TRBJ1-5; D not certain. The CDR3 has 15 residues. Trimming pared 3 bases from V and 0 bases from J, leaving 10 bases between. Germline V gene sequence: CDR1 SGHDT, CDR2 YYEEEE. This CDR3 reads CASSSQKISNQPQHF. The CDR3 bases are TGTGCCAGCAGCTCTCAGAAAATTAGCAATCAGCCCCAGCATTTT. The full variable domain, with the rest looked up from reference TRBV5-6 and TRBJ1-5, is DAGVTQSPTHLIKTRGQQVTLRCSPKSGHDTVSWYQQALGQGPQFIFQYYEEEERQRGNFPDRFSGHQFPNYSSELNVNALLLGDSALYLCASSSQKISNQPQHFGDGTRLSIL.

This sequence joins TRBV5-1 and TRBJ1-5, with D perhaps matching TRBD1 (6 bases). Germline V gives CDR1 SGHRS, CDR2 YFSETQ. This CDR3 is 15 amino acids long. V was shortened by 0 bases and J by 3 bases, with 10 bases between the two germline ends. The CDR3 loop is CASSLVPGVNQPQHF. The DNA of the CDR3 is TGCGCCAGCAGCTTGGTTCCAGGGGTCAATCAGCCCCAGCATTTT.

The chain uses TRBV6-5 and TRBJ1-5; the D is unclear. Germline assignment: CDR1 MNHEY and CDR2 SVGAGI. V was shortened by 7 bases and J by 9 bases, with 19 bases between the two germline ends. The CDR3 length is 14 residues. In DNA form, the CDR3 reads TGTGCCAGCAATGTGGGCCCAATTCGAGTGCCCCAGCATTTT. It translates to CASNVGPIRVPQHF.

This chain uses TRBV30 with TRBJ2-5, with 10 nucleotides matching TRBD2. This CDR3 is 18 amino acids long. V was pared by 3 bases and J by 5 bases, with 18 bases of the junction left unmatched. Per germline, CDR1 GTSNPN and CDR2 SVGIG (reference sequence). The CDR3 is CAWRSRRAGGPLGETQYF. DNA for the CDR3: TGTGCCTGGAGGAGCCGGCGAGCGGGGGGGCCCTTGGGTGAGACCCAGTACTTC.

The chain couples TRBV20-1 to TRBJ1-5; D might be TRBD1 (6 bases). CDR3 size: 15 residues. CDR1 DFQATT and CDR2 SNEGSKA come from the germline V gene (reference sequence). Trimming shortened V by 3 bases and J by 2 bases, and 14 bases separated the two germline ends. The CDR3 reads CSASTGGRGNQPQHF. In nucleotides, the CDR3 is TGCAGTGCTAGTACGGGGGGGCGAGGCAATCAGCCCCAGCATTTT.

This clone was observed a single time. The chain recombines TRBV11-2 with TRBJ2-5; 8 positions match TRBD1. Germline values: CDR1 SGHAT, CDR2 FQNNGV. V lost 4 bases, J lost 7 bases, and 11 bases stayed unmatched. CDR3 length: 15 amino acids. The CDR3 here is CASSSDSPGGATQYF. DNA for the CDR3: TGTGCCAGCAGCTCCGATTCCCCAGGGGGCGCGACCCAGTACTTC. The variable domain in full, with the rest retrieved from reference TRBV11-2 and TRBJ2-5, is EAGVAQSPRYKIIEKRQSVAFWCNPISGHATLYWYQQILGQGPKLLIQFQNNGVVDDSQLPKDRFSAERLKGVDSTLKIQPAKLEDSAVYLCASSSDSPGGATQYFGPGTRLLVL.

The chain carries TRBV12-3 or TRBV12-4 and TRBJ1-5, with unresolved D. Trimming shortened V by 2 bases and J by 5 bases, and 7 bases separated the two germline ends. The CDR3 runs to 13 residues. CDR3 protein: CASSLTRDQPQHF. In nucleotides, the CDR3 is TGTGCCAGCAGTTTAACTAGGGATCAGCCCCAGCATTTT.

The rearrangement links TRBV18 to TRBJ1-2, with D tentatively TRBD1 (6 bases). CDR3 length: 15 amino acids. V was trimmed by 2 bases and J by 3 bases, leaving 13 bases between them. Germline V gene data show CDR1 as KGHSH and CDR2 as LQKENI. The CDR3 spells CASSPYVGADYGYTF. CDR3 DNA sequence: TGTGCCAGCTCACCATATGTGGGGGCCGACTATGGCTACACCTTC.

The V and J genes are TRBV2 and TRBJ2-2; a possible D gene is TRBD2 (7 bases). Germline values: CDR1 SNHLY, CDR2 FYNNEI. Between the trimmed V and J ends, which lost 4 bases and 2 bases, there was a span of 14 bases. The CDR3 is 16 amino acids. As DNA, the CDR3 is TGTGCCAGCAGTGTGTCGGGGGGCAGTAACACCGGGGAGCTGTTTTTT. Residues: CASSVSGGSNTGELFF.

The chain links TRBV6-5 to TRBJ2-1; D is possibly TRBD2 (6 bases). The CDR3 totals 13 residues. V lost 6 bases and J 4 bases, leaving 10 bases between the germline ends. The V gene's germline CDR1 is MNHEY and CDR2 SVGAGI. CDR3 in DNA: TGTGCCAGCAGGGGGACTGATTACAATGAGCAGTTCTTC. This translates into CASRGTDYNEQFF.

In its sample, this clone was seen once. V is TRBV6-2 or TRBV6-3 and J is TRBJ1-1; D is perhaps TRBD1 (6 bases). The V gene lost 2 bases and the J gene lost 0 bases, with 13 bases spanning the gap. The CDR3 extends over 16 amino acids. The germline V gene has CDR1 MNHEY and CDR2 SVGEGT. CDR3: CASSYEAGQMNTEAFF. The CDR3 nucleotides are TGTGCCAGCAGTTACGAGGCAGGACAGATGAACACTGAAGCTTTCTTT.

The chain is built from TRBV6-5 and TRBJ1-5; possible D gene TRBD1, 5 bases. The V and J ends lost 8 bases and 5 bases respectively, with 13 bases between them. Germline V gene sequence: CDR1 MNHEY, CDR2 SVGAGI. This CDR3 has 13 residues. CDR3 in amino acids: CASGRGGDQPQHF. CDR3 nucleotides: TGTGCCAGCGGTCGGGGAGGGGATCAGCCCCAGCATTTT.

The rearrangement joins TRBV5-4 to TRBJ1-6, with D possibly matching TRBD1 (6 bases). The CDR3 covers 13 residues. V was cut by 4 bases and J by 11 bases, with 13 bases left in between. CDR1 and CDR2 from the germline V gene are SGHNT and YYREEE (reference sequence). CDR3 amino acids: CASSQGGGTPLHF. In DNA, the CDR3 is TGTGCCAGCAGCCAAGGGGGGGGGACACCCCTCCACTTT.

The V gene is TRBV27, the J gene TRBJ1-1; 8 bases line up with TRBD1. The germline V gene encodes CDR1 MNHEY and CDR2 SMNVEV (reference sequence). The CDR3 contains 13 residues. The V gene end was trimmed by 8 bases and the J gene end by 5 bases; junction bases not matched to a gene: 7. The CDR3 bases are TGTGCCAGCGGGGACAGGATCTTGACTGAAGCTTTCTTT. Protein product: CASGDRILTEAFF.

The chain has TRBV20-1 and TRBJ2-7; no definite D call. This CDR3 has 11 amino acids. The germline V gene encodes CDR1 DFQATT and CDR2 SNEGSKA (reference sequence). Trimming stripped 5 bases from V and 2 bases from J, with 7 bases between. CDR3 protein: CSASDTYEQYF. Written as DNA, the CDR3 is TGCAGTGCTTCCGACACCTACGAGCAGTACTTC.

The chain combines TRBV30 with TRBJ1-4; D ambiguous. In germline, CDR1 is GTSNPN, CDR2 SVGIG (reference sequence). This CDR3 has 12 residues. V was cut by 2 bases and J by 8 bases, with 9 bases left in between. Here the CDR3 reads CAWSPTREKLFF. CDR3 in DNA: TGTGCCTGGAGTCCAACACGAGAAAAACTGTTTTTT. The whole variable domain, filled in from reference TRBV30 and TRBJ1-4, reads SQTIHQWPATLVQPVGSPLSLECTVEGTSNPNLYWYRQAAGRGLQLLFYSVGIGQISSEVPQNLSASRPQDRQFILSSKKLLLSDSGFYLCAWSPTREKLFFGSGTQLSVL.

V is TRBV9 and J is TRBJ1-2; D might be TRBD1 (5 bases). In germline, CDR1 is SGDLS, CDR2 YYNGEE. The CDR3 is 16 amino acids. Trimming removed 0 bases from V and 5 bases from J, with 17 bases in between. CDR3 region: CASSVGGGAAEYGYTF. In DNA, the CDR3 is TGTGCCAGCAGCGTAGGAGGAGGGGCCGCAGAATATGGCTACACCTTC.

This clone occurred a few times. The CDR3 nucleotides are TGCGCCAGCAGCCAAGAATCGGCAGGGGGCGACTATGGCTACACCTTC. As protein: CASSQESAGGDYGYTF. The chain recombines TRBV4-3 with TRBJ1-2; TRBD1 agrees at 8 bases. Germline values: CDR1 LGHNA, CDR2 YSLEER. CDR3 length: 16 residues. The V gene end was trimmed by 0 bases and the J gene end by 3 bases; junction bases not matched to a gene: 6.

The rearrangement joins TRBV10-2 to TRBJ2-2; D call uncertain. The CDR3 is made up of 13 amino acids. CDR1 and CDR2 (germline): WSHSY, SAAADI. Trimming shortened V by 7 bases and J by 6 bases, and 12 bases separated the two germline ends. The CDR3 DNA is TGCGCCAGCATCCTCACCCGGGCCGGGGAGCTGTTTTTT. As protein: CASILTRAGELFF.

The chain links TRBV14 to TRBJ2-1; the D gene is possibly TRBD1 (5 bases). The V and J ends lost 0 bases and 2 bases respectively, with 11 bases between them. CDR3 length: 16 amino acids. Looked up from germline, CDR1 is SGHDN and CDR2 is FVKESK. In nucleotides, the CDR3 is TGTGCCAGCAGCCAAGATTACAGGCTGGCCTACAATGAGCAGTTCTTC. Its translation is CASSQDYRLAYNEQFF.

The table lists this clone with a count of one. The CDR3 DNA reads TGTGCCAGCAGTGCCTTAACCAGCTCTGGGGCCAACGTCCTGACTTTC. This translates into CASSALTSSGANVLTF. V is TRBV6-1 and J is TRBJ2-6; D ambiguous. V gave up 4 bases and J gave up 0 bases, with 10 bases separating them. CDR1 is MNHNS and CDR2 is SASEGT in the germline V gene. The CDR3 is 16 amino acids.

This clone was observed a single time. V gene TRBV27 combines with J gene TRBJ1-6; D gene ambiguous. There are 18 residues in the CDR3. CDR1 is MNHEY and CDR2 is SMNVEV in the germline V gene (reference sequence). The germline V and J ends were trimmed by 8 bases and 0 bases, with 20 bases remaining between them. The CDR3 coding sequence is TGTGCCAGCCAACGACTTCTTATGACGAGCTCCTATAATTCACCCCTCCACTTT. Protein product: CASQRLLMTSSYNSPLHF.